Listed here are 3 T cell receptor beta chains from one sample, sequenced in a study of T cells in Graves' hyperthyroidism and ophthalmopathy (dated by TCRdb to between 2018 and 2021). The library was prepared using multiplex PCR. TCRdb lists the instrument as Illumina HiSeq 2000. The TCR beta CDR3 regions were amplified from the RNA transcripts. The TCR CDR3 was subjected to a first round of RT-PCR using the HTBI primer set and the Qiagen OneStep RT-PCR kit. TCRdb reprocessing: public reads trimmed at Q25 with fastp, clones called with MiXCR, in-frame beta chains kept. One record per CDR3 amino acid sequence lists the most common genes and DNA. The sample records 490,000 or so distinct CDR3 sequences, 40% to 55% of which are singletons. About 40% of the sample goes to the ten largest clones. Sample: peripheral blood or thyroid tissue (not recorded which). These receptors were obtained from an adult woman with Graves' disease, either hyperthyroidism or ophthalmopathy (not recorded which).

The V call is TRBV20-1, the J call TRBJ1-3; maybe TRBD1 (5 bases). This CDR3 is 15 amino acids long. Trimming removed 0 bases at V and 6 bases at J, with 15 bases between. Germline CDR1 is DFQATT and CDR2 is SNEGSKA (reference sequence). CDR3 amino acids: CSARDFRKDKNTIYF. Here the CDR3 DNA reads TGCAGTGCTAGAGATTTTAGGAAGGACAAAAACACCATATATTTT.

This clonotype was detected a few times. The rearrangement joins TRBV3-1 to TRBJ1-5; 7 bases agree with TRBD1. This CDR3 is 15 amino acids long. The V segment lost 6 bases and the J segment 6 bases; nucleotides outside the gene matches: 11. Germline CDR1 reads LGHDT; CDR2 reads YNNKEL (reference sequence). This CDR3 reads CASRPDRRGTQPQHF. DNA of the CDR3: TGTGCCAGCAGGCCGGACAGGCGAGGAACTCAGCCCCAGCATTTT. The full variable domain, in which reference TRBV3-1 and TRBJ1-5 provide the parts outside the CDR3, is DTAVSQTPKYLVTQMGNDKSIKCEQNLGHDTMYWYKQDSKKFLKIMFSYNNKELIINETVPNRFSPKSPDKAHLNLHINSLELGDSAVYFCASRPDRRGTQPQHFGDGTRLSIL.

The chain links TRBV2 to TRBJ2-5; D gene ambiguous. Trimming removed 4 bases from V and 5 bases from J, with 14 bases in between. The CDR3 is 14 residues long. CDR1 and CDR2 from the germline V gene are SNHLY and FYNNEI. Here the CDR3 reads CASSGAEGYETQYF. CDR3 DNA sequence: TGTGCCAGCAGTGGAGCCGAAGGGTACGAGACCCAGTACTTC.